The clone carrying this TCR beta chain was counted ten times or more. This record belongs to a study of identical twins. TCRdb reanalysed the 5' RACE reads using MiXCR and keeps one entry per CDR3 protein. The sample has roughly 230,000 distinct CDR3 sequences, approximately 8.3% seen once; the top ten hold 2.5% to 3.5%. This CDR3 has 16 residues. CDR1 and CDR2 from the germline V gene are LGHDT and YNNKEL (reference sequence). V shed 9 bases and J 9 bases; nucleotides not matched to a gene: 17. This sample was also put to use in a study of yellow fever vaccine responses in identical twins.

Sample: CD8+ T cells sorted from blood. This receptor was taken from a woman aged 18-29 years in good health. The chain couples TRBV3-1 to TRBJ2-2; TRBD1 aligns across 9 bases. The CDR3 spells CASDRDRARCLWELFF. In nucleotides, the CDR3 is TGTGCCAGTGACCGGGACAGGGCACGCTGCCTATGGGAGCTGTTTTTT.